This T cell receptor (beta chain) came from a study of human T cells and chemical hapten exposure. Study-level information: Reading of the patch tests, which applied 0.01% DPC to the upper back, occurred at 6 days. Across samples, TCR yields varied, mostly owing to small differences in pooled library volumes.

Study-wide points: Following DPC sensitization, TCRs present above 1 in 1000 frequency showed no change.

From germline, CDR1 is KGHSH and CDR2 LQKENI. Trimming stripped 0 bases from V and 3 bases from J, with 8 bases between. The CDR3 runs 14 residues. The study used a library that attached unique molecular identifiers to individual cDNA molecules. MiXCR, applied by TCRdb to the RACE reads, yields one record per CDR3 protein. The sample lists roughly 180,000 distinct CDR3 sequences, 20% to 25% seen once, with roughly 6.7% in the top ten. About this clonotype: Its matching antigen is unknown.

Noted time point: patch test 1, 2 weeks after DPC sensitization. This sample's treatment: therapeutic diphenylcyclopropenone sensitization with weekly scalp DPC. The TCR sequence derives from a woman in her 50s with alopecia areata. Some clones in this sample may be carry-over from other donors' samples. The chain carries TRBV18 and TRBJ1-1, with D possibly TRBD1 on 5 matching bases. The source material was whole blood, sampled in connection with sensitization to the hapten diphenylcyclopropenone (DPC). CDR3 region: CASSPPGRHTEAFF. CDR3 in DNA: TGTGCCAGCTCACCACCGGGGCGGCACACTGAAGCTTTCTTT.